What follows are 21 T cell receptor beta chains derived from one specimen sequenced in a study of shared clonotypes between healthy human individuals. Clones were sequenced by immunoSEQ multiplex PCR, and TCRdb holds only the in-frame ones, with some missing. The table has a few million clones, less than 95% seen once; the top ten hold 0.37%. Sample: naive CD4+ T cells from PBMCs. The subset denotes: CD45RA+ positively selected. The receptors stem from a man younger than 30 in good health. Some clones in this sample may be carry-over from other donors' samples.

This clone has just a few counts. The chain joins TRBV18 to TRBJ1-1; possible D gene TRBD1, 5 bases. The germline V gene encodes CDR1 KGHSH and CDR2 LQKENI. Trimming stripped 2 bases from V and 12 bases from J, with 22 bases between. The CDR3 totals 15 residues. The CDR3 region has the DNA TGTGCCAGCTCACCAACGGAAGGGAGGGAGGCAGGGACTTTCTTT. Protein: CASSPTEGREAGTFF.

A remark on this clone: This sample also contains other DNA sequences that code for the same CDR3. The chain employs TRBV5-1 and TRBJ2-5; 8 bases are shared with TRBD2. Germline assignment: CDR1 SGHRS and CDR2 YFSETQ. This CDR3 spans 12 amino acids. Unmatched junction bases numbered 1, after V lost 4 bases and J lost 5 bases. The CDR3 protein is CASSPGGETQYF. Here the CDR3 DNA reads TGCGCCAGCAGCCCGGGAGGGGAGACCCAGTACTTC.

This chain connects TRBV6-6 to TRBJ2-2; no reliable D call. Per the germline V gene, CDR1 is MNHNY and CDR2 is SVGAGI (reference sequence). Deletions cut 7 bases from V and 7 bases from J, with 7 bases between. The CDR3 is 11 amino acids. This CDR3 is CASTHSGELFF. The CDR3 nucleotides read TGTGCCAGCACCCATAGCGGGGAGCTGTTTTTT.

The V and J genes are TRBV5-8 and TRBJ2-7; D possibly corresponds to TRBD2 (5 bases). The CDR3 is 16 amino acids. Between the trimmed V and J ends, which lost 1 base and 4 bases, there was a span of 18 bases. CDR1 and CDR2 (germline): SGHTS, YDEGEE. The CDR3: CASSLSGLAPSYEQYF. Written as DNA, the CDR3 is TGTGCCAGCAGCTTGTCCGGACTTGCCCCCTCATACGAGCAGTACTTC.

The chain has TRBV2 and TRBJ1-6; D perhaps matches TRBD1 (5 bases). The CDR3 totals 16 residues. Trimming removed 3 bases from V and 8 bases from J, with 17 bases in between. CDR1 SNHLY and CDR2 FYNNEI come from the germline V gene. The CDR3 loop reads CASSDRRLGDHSPLHF. In DNA, the CDR3 is TGTGCCAGCAGTGATCGCCGGTTGGGGGACCATTCACCCCTCCACTTT. Combining the CDR3 with reference TRBV2 and TRBJ1-6 gives the whole variable domain EPEVTQTPSHQVTQMGQEVILRCVPISNHLYFYWYRQILGQKVEFLVSFYNNEISEKSEIFDDQFSVERPDGSNFTLKIRSTKLEDSAMYFCASSDRRLGDHSPLHFGNGTRLTVT.

This chain connects TRBV7-2 to TRBJ2-1, with 10 nucleotides matching TRBD2. Germline V gene sequence: CDR1 SGHTA, CDR2 FQGNSA. The CDR3 length is 17 residues. Losses at the gene ends were 2 bases for V and 9 bases for J; bases not matched to a gene: 13. The CDR3 loop reads CASSLLAGVAVKGEQFF. For the CDR3, the DNA is TGTGCCAGCAGCTTACTAGCGGGAGTGGCCGTGAAGGGTGAGCAGTTCTTC.

This chain uses TRBV25-1 with TRBJ1-2; a weak D match, TRBD1 (5 bases). Trimming stripped 5 bases from V and 7 bases from J, with 14 bases between. The CDR3 runs 13 residues. The germline V gene has CDR1 MGHDK and CDR2 SYGVNS. Written as DNA, the CDR3 is TGTGCCAGCAGTCGACAGCCGGCTTCTGGCTACACCTTC. This sequence encodes CASSRQPASGYTF.

The V call is TRBV19, the J call TRBJ2-7, with a possible D match to TRBD1 (6 bases). V was shortened by 2 bases and J by 4 bases, with 15 bases between the two germline ends. The germline V gene encodes CDR1 LNHDA and CDR2 SQIVND (reference sequence). The CDR3 extends over 15 amino acids. The CDR3: CASSIQGGNAYEQYF. The CDR3 DNA sequence: TGTGCCAGTAGTATACAAGGGGGTAATGCTTACGAGCAGTACTTC.

The V and J genes are TRBV4-1 and TRBJ2-1, with a weak D call TRBD2 (6 bases). Germline CDR1 is MGHRA and CDR2 is YSYEKL. V was trimmed by 4 bases and J by 2 bases, leaving 9 bases between them. There are 14 residues in the CDR3. For the CDR3, the DNA is TGCGCCAGCAGCCCCCCGGGAGCCTACAATGAGCAGTTCTTC. Protein sequence: CASSPPGAYNEQFF.

CDR3: CASSRQGPYNSPLHF. CDR3 DNA: TGTGCCAGCAGTAGACAGGGCCCCTATAATTCACCCCTCCACTTT. The genes are TRBV2 and TRBJ1-6; 7 bases are shared with TRBD1. Germline V CDR1 and CDR2: SNHLY, FYNNEI. CDR3 length: 15 residues. V dropped 5 bases and J dropped 2; count of bases not matched to a gene: 3.

The CDR3 DNA reads as TGTGCCAGCAGCCACGGGACGGCGCGGGAGACCCAGTACTTC. Translation: CASSHGTARETQYF. The chain carries TRBV6-1 and TRBJ2-5; D possibly uses TRBD1 or TRBD2 (5 bases each). Germline V gene lookup returns CDR1 MNHNS and CDR2 SASEGT. The ends were cut back, 6 bases at V and 5 bases at J, with 16 bases in the middle. The CDR3 loop spans 14 amino acids.

The chain combines TRBV11-3 with TRBJ2-3; TRBD1 or TRBD2 may be the D gene (5 bases each). Germline loops: CDR1 SGHNT, CDR2 YENEEA. The ends were cut back, 0 bases at V and 4 bases at J, with 20 bases in the middle. The CDR3 length is 18 residues. This CDR3 reads CASSLEDRDRSRADTQYF. DNA of the CDR3: TGTGCCAGCAGCTTAGAAGACCGGGACCGGAGCCGTGCAGATACGCAGTATTTT.

The V call is TRBV7-3, the J call TRBJ1-1; D ambiguous. CDR1 and CDR2 (germline): SGHTA, FQGTGA. Trimming shortened V by 2 bases and J by 4 bases, and 11 bases separated the two germline ends. The CDR3 is 14 amino acids. The CDR3 region is CASSLGPWPTEAFF. DNA of the CDR3: TGTGCCAGCAGCTTAGGCCCGTGGCCCACTGAAGCTTTCTTT.

The chain carries TRBV9 and TRBJ2-2, with 10 positions matching TRBD2. The CDR3 length is 17 residues. Trimming took 0 bases from V and 6 from J; bases not matched to a gene: 8. Germline V CDR1 and CDR2: SGDLS, YYNGEE. CDR3: CASSVASGGGSAGELFF. The CDR3 DNA reads as TGTGCCAGCAGCGTAGCTAGCGGGGGTGGTTCGGCCGGGGAGCTGTTTTTT.

The chain carries TRBV2 and TRBJ2-1, with 12 bases identical to TRBD2. Germline V lookup: CDR1 SNHLY, CDR2 FYNNEI. With V trimmed by 6 bases and J by 8 bases, 2 bases remained unmatched. This CDR3 region has 13 residues. This chain's CDR3 is CASSLAGGDEQFF. CDR3 DNA sequence: TGTGCCAGCAGCCTAGCGGGAGGGGATGAGCAGTTCTTC.

The gene calls are TRBV5-5 and TRBJ1-5; D call uncertain. The germline V and J ends were trimmed by 0 bases and 2 bases, with 6 bases remaining between them. The germline CDR1 and CDR2 sequences are SGHKS and YYEKEE (reference sequence). This CDR3 is built from 14 residues. The DNA of the CDR3 is TGTGCCAGCAGCTTGGATAGGGGCAATCAGCCCCAGCATTTT. Residues: CASSLDRGNQPQHF. Full variable domain (rest looked up from reference TRBV5-5 and TRBJ1-5): DAGVTQSPTHLIKTRGQQVTLRCSPISGHKSVSWYQQVLGQGPQFIFQYYEKEERGRGNFPDRFSARQFPNYSSELNVNALLLGDSALYLCASSLDRGNQPQHFGDGTRLSIL.

This chain uses TRBV14 with TRBJ1-2; D perhaps matches TRBD1 (6 bases). This CDR3 spans 13 amino acids. Trimming cost V 7 bases and J 8 bases, with 17 bases left between them. Germline CDR1 and CDR2: SGHDN and FVKESK. This chain's CDR3 is CASNRANLGGYTF. CDR3 coding DNA: TGTGCCAGCAACAGGGCCAACTTAGGAGGCTACACCTTC.

This clone has just one count. V gene TRBV5-4 combines with J gene TRBJ1-2, with a possible D match to TRBD1 (5 bases). The CDR3 covers 16 residues. Germline V gives CDR1 SGHNT, CDR2 YYREEE (reference sequence). V lost 5 bases and J lost 1, with 18 bases in between. The CDR3 coding sequence is TGTGCCAGCAGTCGGGACCCCGGGGGGTATAACTATGGCTACACCTTC. Translated: CASSRDPGGYNYGYTF.

In regard to this clone: This CDR3 is also generated by other DNA sequences in the sample. The chain carries TRBV5-1 and TRBJ2-3; 12 nucleotides agree with TRBD1. Germline CDR1 SGHRS, CDR2 YFSETQ. The CDR3 totals 15 residues. Trimming cost V 4 bases and J 6 bases; bases outside gene matches: 6. The CDR3 DNA sequence: TGCGCCAGCAGCCCCGGGACAGGGGGCGCGGATACGCAGTATTTT. Translating it yields CASSPGTGGADTQYF. Complete variable domain (other parts from reference TRBV5-1 and TRBJ2-3): KAGVTQTPRYLIKTRGQQVTLSCSPISGHRSVSWYQQTPGQGLQFLFEYFSETQRNKGNFPGRFSGRQFSNSRSEMNVSTLELGDSALYLCASSPGTGGADTQYFGPGTRLTVL.

The chain is built from TRBV28 and TRBJ1-1; D may be TRBD1 (5 bases). The length of the CDR3 is 14 residues. The germline CDR1 and CDR2 sequences are MDHEN and SYDVKM. The V and J ends lost 5 bases and 7 bases respectively, with 17 bases between them. The CDR3 DNA reads TGTGCCAGCAGTCCCCGTGGGGGGACCATTGAAGCTTTCTTT. Its protein product is CASSPRGGTIEAFF.

The chain recombines TRBV19 with TRBJ1-3, with unresolved D. CDR3 size: 14 residues. V lost 3 bases to trimming and J lost 4 bases, with 10 bases between them. CDR1 is LNHDA and CDR2 is SQIVND in the germline V gene (reference sequence). Here the CDR3 reads CASSIARTGNTIYF. As DNA, the CDR3 is TGTGCCAGTAGTATCGCTCGAACCGGAAACACCATATATTTT.